This is a list of T cell receptor beta chains from one sample in a study of early T cells in non-severe SARS-CoV-2 infection. From the 5' RACE reads, TCRdb called clonotypes with MiXCR, one entry per CDR3 protein. The sample contains about 71,000 distinct CDR3 sequences, around 12% of which appear only once. Sample: whole blood, taken at baseline. The source of these receptors is an adult who was a healthcare worker with PCR-confirmed SARS-CoV-2 infection or an uninfected control (not recorded which). Each CDR3 is given with its conserved first and last residue. A D gene is named only where the DNA matches it firmly. Rows may omit the clone size; those that give it use once, few, many or a size class.

abundance,j_gene,v_gene,d_gene,CDR3nt,CDR3aa
.,TRBJ2-2,TRBV12-3/TRBV12-4,.,TGTGCCAGCAGTTTACGGGGGGCCAACACCGGGGAGCTGTTTTTT,CASSLRGANTGELFF
.,TRBJ1-1,TRBV11-2,TRBD1,TGTGCCAGCAGCTTACCTTACAGGGGCCCCGTGAACACTGAAGCTTTCTTT,CASSLPYRGPVNTEAFF
.,TRBJ1-3,TRBV10-3,TRBD1,TGTGCCATGAAAGCCGGGACAGCCAGAAACACCATATATTTT,CAMKAGTARNTIYF
few,TRBJ2-5,TRBV29-1,TRBD1,TGCAGCGTTCTTCGACAGGGTTTGGGGACCCAGTACTTC,CSVLRQGLGTQYF
many,TRBJ2-1,TRBV20-1,TRBD1,TGCAGTGCTAATCCTCGACAGGGTAGAGGTGAGCAGTTCTTC,CSANPRQGRGEQFF
once,TRBJ2-7,TRBV19,TRBD1,TGTGCCAGTGGGCCGCCAGGGGGTTCCTACGAGCAGTACTTC,CASGPPGGSYEQYF
.,TRBJ2-7,TRBV7-2,.,TGTGCCAGCAGTCTCCAGGCAGGGGACTACGAGCAGTACTTC,CASSLQAGDYEQYF
few,TRBJ2-4,TRBV11-2,.,TGTGCCAGCAGCCCCACCAGGGGATTGAGCATTCAGTACTTC,CASSPTRGLSIQYF
many,TRBJ2-1,TRBV28,TRBD1,TGTGCCAGCAGTTCATCATCGACAGGGGCCTACAATGAGCAGTTCTTC,CASSSSSTGAYNEQFF
many,TRBJ2-5,TRBV21-1,.,TGTGCCAGCACCAAAAAAATTGTAACAAAAGAGACCCAGTACTTC,CASTKKIVTKETQYF
few,TRBJ1-1,TRBV5-1,.,TGCGCCAGCAGCTTTACGGGAGGGAACACTGAAGCTTTCTTT,CASSFTGGNTEAFF
few,TRBJ2-7,TRBV5-6,.,TGTGCCAGCAGCTCCACCCGCCTGACAGCGATATACGAGCAGTACTTC,CASSSTRLTAIYEQYF
few,TRBJ2-1,TRBV11-3,TRBD1,TGTGCCAGCAGCCCCCGGACAGGTGGCAGGGGTGAGCAGTTCTTC,CASSPRTGGRGEQFF
many,TRBJ2-5,TRBV12-3/TRBV12-4,.,TGTGCCAGCTCACCCGGGGCTGCCAAAATAGGAGAGACCCAGTACTTC,CASSPGAAKIGETQYF
few,TRBJ2-4,TRBV20-1,.,TGCAGTGCTAGAGCTAGGAACGGGAACATTCAGTACTTC,CSARARNGNIQYF
few,TRBJ2-1,TRBV20-1,.,TGCAGTGCTAGAGATCCCACGATATACAATGAGCAGTTCTTC,CSARDPTIYNEQFF
.,TRBJ2-1,TRBV7-2,.,TGTGCCAGCAGCTTAACAGCGATTAATATCAATGAGCAGTTCTTC,CASSLTAININEQFF
few,TRBJ1-1,TRBV6-1,TRBD1,TGTGCCAGCAGTGGTCCAGGGGGAATAGGCACTGAAGCTTTCTTT,CASSGPGGIGTEAFF
many,TRBJ2-1,TRBV7-8,.,TGTGCCAGCAGCCTCCTCGAGTCAGTGTCCTACAATGAGCAGTTCTTC,CASSLLESVSYNEQFF
.,TRBJ2-5,TRBV14,TRBD1,TGTGCCAGCAGCCAAGGCCCAGGGGGACAAGAGACCCAGTACTTC,CASSQGPGGQETQYF
many,TRBJ1-2,TRBV29-1,.,TGCAGCGTTGAAGATGGGGATAACTATGGCTACACCTTC,CSVEDGDNYGYTF
many,TRBJ1-2,TRBV5-8,.,TGTGCCAGCAGCTTGGATGGGGATGGCTACACCTTC,CASSLDGDGYTF
.,TRBJ2-1,TRBV7-9,.,TGTGCCAGCAGCTTAGGGTTAGGGGACACTCGTAGTGAGCAGTTCTTC,CASSLGLGDTRSEQFF
.,TRBJ2-5,TRBV15,TRBD1,TGTGCCACCAGGCACGGACAGGGGGGCCAAGAGACCCAGTACTTC,CATRHGQGGQETQYF
few,TRBJ1-2,TRBV7-9,TRBD1,TGTGCCAGCACCATATCCGGGACAGCCTATGGCTACACCTTC,CASTISGTAYGYTF
few,TRBJ2-2,TRBV7-9,.,TGTGCCAGCAGCTACCGGGACCCGGATAACACCGGGGAGCTGTTTTTT,CASSYRDPDNTGELFF
few,TRBJ1-1,TRBV5-1,.,TGCGCCAGCAGCTTGGCCGGATCCGGACCAGGGGCGAACACTGAAGCTTTCTTT,CASSLAGSGPGANTEAFF
.,TRBJ2-1,TRBV5-1,TRBD2,TGCGCCAGCAGCTTGGCCTTGACTAGCGGGAACAATGAGCAGTTCTTC,CASSLALTSGNNEQFF
.,TRBJ1-2,TRBV6-6,TRBD1,TGTGCCAGCAGTTACCAAATCTTTAGGACAGGGGGCAGGTATGGCTACACCTTC,CASSYQIFRTGGRYGYTF
once,TRBJ2-7,TRBV20-1,TRBD1,TGCAGTGCTAGGCCGGGACAGGGTTCCTACGAGCAGTACTTC,CSARPGQGSYEQYF
few,TRBJ2-7,TRBV14,.,TGTGCCAGCAGCCAAGGTCAATACGAGCAGTACTTC,CASSQGQYEQYF
.,TRBJ2-1,TRBV2,.,TGTGCCAGCGTCCTCGCGGCCACCCCCTACAATGAGCAGTTCTTC,CASVLAATPYNEQFF
few,TRBJ1-1,TRBV14,TRBD1,TGTGCCAGCAGCCCGGACAGGGGGCGCCTGAACACTGAAGCTTTCTTT,CASSPDRGRLNTEAFF
few,TRBJ2-5,TRBV6-6,.,TGTGCCAGCAGTCCGTCAGGGCGGTTGGGAGAGACCCAGTACTTC,CASSPSGRLGETQYF
.,TRBJ1-1,TRBV28,.,TGTGCCAGCAGCCTACTACAGAGTAACACTGAAGCTTTCTTT,CASSLLQSNTEAFF
many,TRBJ1-2,TRBV7-2,.,TGTGCCAGCAGCCGTCGGGTGGGCGGCTACACCTTC,CASSRRVGGYTF
many,TRBJ2-5,TRBV11-2,.,TGTGCCAGCAGCCCGGCGGGTCCGGGGGGCACGCAAGAGACCCAGTACTTC,CASSPAGPGGTQETQYF
many,TRBJ2-1,TRBV10-2,TRBD2,TGCGCCAGCAGTGAAGGGACTAGCGGGGGACATGAGCAGTTCTTC,CASSEGTSGGHEQFF
.,TRBJ1-1,TRBV7-2,TRBD1,TGTGCCAGCAGCCGGGGGACAGGATTGGGGACTGAAGCTTTCTTT,CASSRGTGLGTEAFF
many,TRBJ1-4,TRBV4-2,.,TGTGCCAGCAGCCGAGCGGAAGGGGAAAAACTGTTTTTT,CASSRAEGEKLFF
many,TRBJ1-1,TRBV6-6,TRBD1,TGTGCCAGCAATCGACAGGGCATGAACACTGAAGCTTTCTTT,CASNRQGMNTEAFF
.,TRBJ1-6,TRBV6-2/TRBV6-3,.,TGTGCCAGCAGTCAGGGGCCTAATTCACCCCTCCACTTT,CASSQGPNSPLHF
many,TRBJ2-1,TRBV7-2,TRBD2,TGTGCCAGCAGCTTAGAAGGACTAGCCTACAATGAGCAGTTCTTC,CASSLEGLAYNEQFF
few,TRBJ1-1,TRBV7-8,.,TGTGCCAGCAGCTTTGGGCGGAACACTGAAGCTTTCTTT,CASSFGRNTEAFF
.,TRBJ1-2,TRBV6-5,.,TGTGCCAGCAGCCCCACCACCGGATACAACTATGGCTACACCTTC,CASSPTTGYNYGYTF
.,TRBJ1-2,TRBV6-6,.,TGTGCCAGCTACCCTGGGGGGATGATGTACGGCTACACCTTC,CASYPGGMMYGYTF